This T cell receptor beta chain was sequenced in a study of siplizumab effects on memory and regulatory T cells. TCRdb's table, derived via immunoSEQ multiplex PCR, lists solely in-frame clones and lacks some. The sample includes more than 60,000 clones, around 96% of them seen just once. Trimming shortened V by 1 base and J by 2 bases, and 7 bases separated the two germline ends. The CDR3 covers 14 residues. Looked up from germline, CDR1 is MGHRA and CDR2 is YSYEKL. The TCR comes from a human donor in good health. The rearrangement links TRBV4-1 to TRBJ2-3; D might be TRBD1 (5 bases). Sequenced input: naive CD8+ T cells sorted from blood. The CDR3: CASSQGQLTDTQYF. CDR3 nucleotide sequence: TGCGCCAGCAGCCAAGGACAGCTCACAGATACGCAGTATTTT.